This TCR beta chain was recovered during a study of T cell repertoires in cytomegalovirus infection. Study details: Public TCR beta signature analysis indicated the presence of both CMV infection and matching HLA type.

TCRdb fed the reads into MiXCR, producing one record per CDR3 protein. The data hold almost 300,000 distinct CDR3 sequences, with about 9.1% observed a single time. Broader study findings: Clonotype analysis showed dominance of the ex vivo response by HLA-C-restricted CMV-specific TCR beta clonotypes. The cumulative frequency of public TCR beta families distinguished individuals who carried CMV together with the relevant HLA.

With 5 bases clipped from V and 2 bases from J, the junction kept 12 bases outside the gene matches. The CDR3 covers 18 residues. Germline CDR1 is SGHTA and CDR2 is FQGNSA. This clonotype was observed at least ten times. What it binds is unknown. The V and J genes are TRBV7-2 and TRBJ2-2, with TRBD2 matching 9 bases. The TCR was taken from a human donor in good health (CMV status not recorded). Some clones in this sample may be carry-over from other donors' samples. Sequencing used PBMCs. The CDR3: CASSPRLAVYTNTGELFF. Here the CDR3 DNA reads TGTGCCAGCAGCCCTCGACTAGCGGTATACACTAACACCGGGGAGCTGTTTTTT.